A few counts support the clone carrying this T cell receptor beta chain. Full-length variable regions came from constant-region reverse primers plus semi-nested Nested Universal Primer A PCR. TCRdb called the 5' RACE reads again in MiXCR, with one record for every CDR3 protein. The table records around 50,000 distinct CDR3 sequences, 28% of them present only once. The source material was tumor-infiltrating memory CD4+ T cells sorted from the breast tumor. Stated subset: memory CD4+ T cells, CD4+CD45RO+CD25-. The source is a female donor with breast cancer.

The DNA for the CDR3 is TGTGCCAGCAGTCATCCTAGCGGCTCCTACGAGCAGTACTTC. Translation gives CASSHPSGSYEQYF. The chain is built from TRBV6-2 or TRBV6-3 and TRBJ2-7; TRBD2 agrees at 7 bases. The CDR3 spans 14 residues. From germline, CDR1 is MNHEY and CDR2 SVGEGT. V shed 5 bases, J shed 0 bases, and the junction held 4 bases outside the gene matches.